These 32 T cell receptor beta chains were sequenced from one sample in a study of T cells in Graves' hyperthyroidism and ophthalmopathy. RNA transcripts served as the template for amplifying TCR beta CDR3 regions. The primer set for the first-round RT-PCR of the TCR CDR3 was HTBI. TCRdb ran MiXCR on the multiplex PCR reads and lists one entry per CDR3 protein. This table has 20,000 to 30,000 distinct CDR3 sequences, approximately 49% appearing once. Sequencing was performed on blood. These receptors originate from a woman in her thirties or forties with Graves' hyperthyroidism that later progressed to Graves' ophthalmopathy.

The rearrangement joins TRBV6-5 to TRBJ1-6; D remains ambiguous. Germline V gene sequence: CDR1 MNHEY, CDR2 SVGAGI. V lost 0 bases to trimming and J lost 2 bases, with 8 bases between them. The CDR3 is made up of 16 amino acids. CDR3 sequence: CASSYSGVTYNSPLHF. DNA of the CDR3: TGTGCCAGCAGTTACTCTGGAGTGACCTATAATTCACCCCTCCACTTT.

To note about this clonotype: The conserved phenylalanine or tryptophan normally closing the CDR3 is absent here, so this likely arose from a read error. The DNA is omitted, as the CDR3 cannot be located on it reliably, and the CDR3 follows TCRdb's listing. The J gene is TRBJ2-7, the V gene TRBV14; the D call TRBD1 from the table was never checked on the DNA. Germline values: CDR1 SGHDN, CDR2 FVKESK. Inclusive of both ends, the CDR3 amounts to 8 amino acids. The CDR3 protein is CASSQEGT.

This clonotype ranks as medium-sized. The genes are TRBV20-1 and TRBJ2-1; 9 bases are shared with TRBD2. Germline-derived CDR1 and CDR2 are DFQATT and SNEGSKA (reference sequence). This CDR3 is built from 15 residues. V lost 3 bases to trimming and J lost 1 base; unmatched junction nucleotides: 4. The CDR3 loop is CSARVSGRSYNEQFF. For the CDR3, the DNA is TGCAGTGCTAGGGTTAGCGGGAGATCCTACAATGAGCAGTTCTTC.

This clonotype was picked up many times. This chain joins TRBV25-1 and TRBJ2-1, with D unclear. The CDR3 loop spans 12 amino acids. Germline-derived CDR1 and CDR2 are MGHDK and SYGVNS. Trimming stripped 4 bases from V and 5 bases from J, with 6 bases between. The CDR3 here is CASSVSNNEQFF. The CDR3 region has the DNA TGTGCCAGCAGTGTTAGCAACAATGAGCAGTTCTTC.

On this clonotype: This may stem from a read error, because a much larger clone lies one nucleotide away. The J gene is TRBJ2-7, the V gene TRBV30; no firm D call. CDR1 and CDR2 (germline): GTSNPN, SVGIG (reference sequence). The CDR3 is 12 amino acids. The CDR3 DNA is TGTGCCTGGAGTGAAGACACCTACGAGCGGTACTTC. Protein product: CAWSEDTYERYF.

V and J are TRBV27 and TRBJ2-1; TRBD2 matches at 9 bases. In germline, CDR1 is MNHEY, CDR2 SMNVEV (reference sequence). This CDR3 is 15 amino acids long. The ends lost 6 bases at V and 9 bases at J; junction bases unmatched: 12. CDR3 residues: CASRNIAGAPGEQFF. The CDR3 DNA sequence: TGTGCCAGCAGGAATATAGCGGGAGCCCCGGGTGAGCAGTTCTTC.

This clonotype was observed many times. V usage is TRBV6-6 and J usage is TRBJ2-1; TRBD2 matches 7 bases. With 6 bases clipped from V and 6 bases from J, the junction kept 5 bases outside the gene matches. Germline V lookup: CDR1 MNHNY, CDR2 SVGAGI (reference sequence). The CDR3 is 13 residues long. In nucleotides, the CDR3 is TGTGCCAGCAGCCTGACGGGGGGCAATGAGCAGTTCTTC. Amino acids: CASSLTGGNEQFF.

The V call is TRBV5-4, the J call TRBJ2-3; no reliable D call. V lost 0 bases to trimming and J lost 11 bases, with 13 bases between them. Germline V gene data show CDR1 as SGHNT and CDR2 as YYREEE (reference sequence). The CDR3 spans 13 residues. The CDR3 is CASSLDSHNEQYF. CDR3 DNA sequence: TGTGCCAGCAGCTTGGACAGTCACAATGAGCAGTATTTT.

V gene TRBV7-9 combines with J gene TRBJ2-7; D is undetermined. Germline lookup yields CDR1 SEHNR and CDR2 FQNEAQ (reference sequence). The ends were cut back, 5 bases at V and 4 bases at J, with 6 bases in the middle. This CDR3 has 11 residues. The CDR3 region has the DNA TGTGCCAGCAGCCCCCGATACGAGCAGTACTTC. It yields the protein CASSPRYEQYF.

As regards this clonotype: Mismatch with germline at one junction end may stem from a read error. This chain joins TRBV6-5 and TRBJ2-1; a possible D gene is TRBD2 (6 bases). The CDR3 totals 16 residues. Per the germline V gene, CDR1 is MNHEY and CDR2 is SVGAGI. The CDR3: CASSYSGGVEYTEQFF. CDR3 nucleotide sequence: TGTGCCAGCAGTTACTCAGGCGGGGTCGAGTACACTGAGCAGTTCTTC.

This clonotype counts as medium-sized. V and J are TRBV19 and TRBJ2-1; no definite D call. V lost 7 bases and J 2 bases, leaving 12 bases between the germline ends. Germline V gene lookup returns CDR1 LNHDA and CDR2 SQIVND (reference sequence). The CDR3 consists of 14 residues. CDR3 sequence reads: CASTLTLTYNEQFF. The CDR3 DNA reads as TGTGCCAGTACCCTGACACTGACCTACAATGAGCAGTTCTTC.

A remark on this clonotype: Here the CDR3 omits its conserved ending phenylalanine or tryptophan, so a read error is the likely source. CDR3 amino acids: CASSERGVINYGYTI. Written as DNA, the CDR3 is TGCGCCAGCAGTGAGAGGGGAGTAATAAACTATGGCTACACCATC. The rearrangement uses TRBV10-2 and TRBJ1-2; the D gene is possibly TRBD1 (5 bases). V gave up 2 bases and J gave up 2 bases, with 12 bases separating them. Germline loops: CDR1 WSHSY, CDR2 SAAADI. The length of the CDR3 is 15 residues.

This clonotype is medium-sized in the sample. Here the CDR3 DNA reads TGTGCCAGCAGCTCCGTACTAGCGGGAGGTAGCACCGGGGAGCTGTTTTTT. Amino acids: CASSSVLAGGSTGELFF. The rearrangement joins TRBV7-3 to TRBJ2-2; 12 nucleotides line up with TRBD2. Germline CDR1 reads SGHTA; CDR2 reads FQGTGA. Trimming took 4 bases from V and 4 from J; bases not matched to a gene: 7. This CDR3 region has 17 residues. The variable domain in full, completed from reference TRBV7-3 and TRBJ2-2, reads GAGVSQTPSNKVTEKGKYVELRCDPISGHTALYWYRQSLGQGPEFLIYFQGTGAADDSGLPNDRFFAVRPEGSVSTLKIQRTERGDSAVYLCASSSVLAGGSTGELFFGEGSRLTVL.

There are many counts of this clonotype. V usage is TRBV5-1 and J usage is TRBJ1-4, with D perhaps TRBD1 (5 bases). Germline V gives CDR1 SGHRS, CDR2 YFSETQ. Trimming left V 0 bases short and J 7 bases short, with 13 bases between. The CDR3 runs 15 residues. The CDR3: CASSLGQGGGEKLFF. CDR3 DNA: TGCGCCAGCAGCTTGGGGCAGGGTGGAGGTGAAAAACTGTTTTTT.

This chain links TRBV2 with TRBJ1-1; TRBD1 matches 10 bases. Looked up from germline, CDR1 is SNHLY and CDR2 is FYNNEI. The trim removed 8 bases at V and 1 base at J, leaving 4 bases unmatched. The CDR3 length is 14 residues. CDR3 loop: CASGRQGANTEAFF. The CDR3 coding sequence is TGTGCCAGCGGTAGACAGGGGGCGAACACTGAAGCTTTCTTT.

About this clonotype itself: Given the absence of the conserved phenylalanine or tryptophan at the CDR3 end, a read error is likely. The chain uses TRBV6-5 and TRBJ2-6, with 11 bases matching TRBD2. V trimming: 10 bases; J trimming: 2 bases; junction bases outside the gene matches: 10. In germline, CDR1 is MNHEY, CDR2 SVGAGI. CDR3 size: 17 residues. The DNA for the CDR3 is TGTGCCACCGGGGGGACTAGCGGAACACCTGGGGCCAACGTCCTGACTCAC. This sequence encodes CATGGTSGTPGANVLTH.

This rearrangement joins TRBV10-3 to TRBJ1-1, with no clear D. V was pared by 6 bases and J by 3 bases, with 11 bases between. This CDR3 is built from 13 residues. The germline V gene encodes CDR1 ENHRY and CDR2 SYGVKD. CDR3: CAISLRLDTEAFF. CDR3 DNA sequence: TGTGCCATCAGCCTTCGACTGGACACTGAAGCTTTCTTT.

About this clonotype: The junction differs from germline at one of its ends, possibly a read error. This sequence joins TRBV24-1 and TRBJ2-7; the match to TRBD2 covers 7 bases. The length of the CDR3 is 13 residues. Germline-derived CDR1 and CDR2 are KGHDR and SFDVKD. In nucleotides, the CDR3 is TGTACCACCAGTGATTTGTGGGGAGGGGAGCAGTACTTC. This codes for CTTSDLWGGEQYF.

This clonotype has a count of ten or more. The chain is built from TRBV7-9 and TRBJ2-3; D gene unclear. The CDR3 spans 17 residues. Germline V gene sequence: CDR1 SEHNR, CDR2 FQNEAQ (reference sequence). V lost 5 bases and J lost 2, with 20 bases in between. CDR3 sequence: CASSPTRLGPPTDTQYF. The CDR3 coding sequence is TGTGCCAGCAGCCCGACTCGGCTAGGCCCCCCCACAGATACGCAGTATTTT.

The sample holds a few counts of this clonotype. The chain carries TRBV7-3 and TRBJ2-1; 7 bases agree with TRBD2. Germline CDR1 SGHTA, CDR2 FQGTGA. V gave up 4 bases and J gave up 5 bases; unmatched junction bases: 11. The CDR3 spans 16 residues. The DNA for the CDR3 is TGTGCCAGCAGCTCCCAGCGGGATCCCCCCCACAATGAGCAGTTCTTC. Its translation is CASSSQRDPPHNEQFF.

The gene calls are TRBV2 and TRBJ1-1, with unresolved D. The V and J ends lost 6 bases and 4 bases respectively, with 6 bases between them. CDR3 size: 11 residues. The germline gives CDR1 SNHLY, CDR2 FYNNEI. The CDR3 loop reads CASRISTEAFF. The CDR3 bases are TGTGCCAGCAGGATCAGCACTGAAGCTTTCTTT.

Worth noting for this clonotype: The germline gene is not matched at one end of the junction; a read error may be the cause. This sequence joins TRBV9 and TRBJ1-2, with 8 bases identical to TRBD1. Germline CDR1 is SGDLS and CDR2 is YYNGEE. CDR3 size: 17 residues. This chain's CDR3 is CASSVEAGTGVNYAYTF. Written as DNA, the CDR3 is TGTGCCAGCAGCGTAGAAGCGGGGACAGGTGTTAACTATGCCTACACCTTC. Supplemented by reference TRBV9 and TRBJ1-2, the full variable domain reads DSGVTQTPKHLITATGQRVTLRCSPRSGDLSVYWYQQSLDQGLQFLIQYYNGEERAKGNILERFSAQQFPDLHSELNLSSLELGDSALYFCASSVEAGTGVNYAYTFGSGTRLTVV.

This clonotype was counted only a few times. The chain employs TRBV20-1 and TRBJ2-7; 10 bases match TRBD2. Germline CDR1 reads DFQATT; CDR2 reads SNEGSKA (reference sequence). The V and J ends lost 6 bases and 7 bases, in that order; junction bases with no gene match: 12. There are 14 residues in the CDR3. CDR3 protein: CSAPSLAGAREQYF. The CDR3, as DNA: TGCAGTGCCCCATCGCTAGCGGGAGCAAGGGAGCAGTACTTC.

This chain connects TRBV15 to TRBJ1-4; 7 positions agree with TRBD1. Trimming at V came to 4 bases and at J to 8 bases, leaving 13 bases not matched to a gene. The CDR3 has 16 amino acids. Germline assignment: CDR1 LNHNV and CDR2 YYDKDF (reference sequence). CDR3 coding DNA: TGTGCCACCAGCAAAACCCAACAGGGGCGGACGGAAAAACTGTTTTTT. The encoded protein is CATSKTQQGRTEKLFF.

This clonotype is medium-sized by share. The V call is TRBV7-9, the J call TRBJ2-1; 7 bases map to TRBD2. Germline V lookup: CDR1 SEHNR, CDR2 FQNEAQ (reference sequence). The trim removed 3 bases at V and 1 base at J, leaving 3 bases unmatched. The CDR3 extends over 15 amino acids. The DNA of the CDR3 is TGTGCCAGCAGCTTGTATAGCGGGTCCTACAATGAGCAGTTCTTC. It codes for CASSLYSGSYNEQFF.

There are a few counts of this clonotype. V usage is TRBV7-6 and J usage is TRBJ2-3; 9 nucleotides align to TRBD2. The CDR3 runs 15 residues. Germline CDR1 and CDR2: SGHVS and FNYEAQ. V was pared by 0 bases and J by 3 bases, with 1 base of the junction left unmatched. CDR3 protein: CASSLARGGTDTQYF. Here the CDR3 DNA reads TGTGCCAGCAGCTTAGCGCGGGGGGGAACAGATACGCAGTATTTT.

The chain couples TRBV20-1 to TRBJ2-3; 12 positions match TRBD2. J was trimmed by 6 bases and V by 4 bases; bases with no gene match: 8. The CDR3 loop spans 15 amino acids. Germline V lookup: CDR1 DFQATT, CDR2 SNEGSKA (reference sequence). CDR3 amino acids: CSATILAGGPDTQYF. CDR3 DNA sequence: TGCAGTGCTACAATTCTAGCGGGAGGGCCTGATACGCAGTATTTT.

V usage is TRBV2 and J usage is TRBJ1-1, with no clear D. The CDR3 length is 12 residues. Trimming took off 6 bases at V and 0 bases at J, with 5 bases between the two ends. In germline, CDR1 is SNHLY, CDR2 FYNNEI. In DNA, the CDR3 is TGTGCCAGCAGAACCATGAACACTGAAGCTTTCTTT. The encoded protein is CASRTMNTEAFF.

This clonotype came up a few times. The rearrangement joins TRBV7-2 to TRBJ2-7, with 14 positions matching TRBD2. Germline V CDR1 and CDR2: SGHTA, FQGNSA. V lost 5 bases, J lost 4 bases, and 7 bases stayed unmatched. CDR3 size: 16 residues. The CDR3 sequence: CASSIAGTSGSYEQYF. The CDR3 DNA reads as TGTGCCAGCAGCATCGCCGGGACTAGCGGGAGTTACGAGCAGTACTTC. Based on the CDR3 plus reference TRBV7-2 and TRBJ2-7, the full variable domain is GAGVSQSPSNKVTEKGKDVELRCDPISGHTALYWYRQSLGQGLEFLIYFQGNSAPDKSGLPSDRFSAERTGGSVSTLTIQRTQQEDSAVYLCASSIAGTSGSYEQYFGPGTRLTVT.

This clonotype turned up a few times. The chain's CDR3 is CASSRGGGRAMRTDTQYF. CDR3 coding DNA: TGTGCCAGCAGCCGCGGTGGCGGGAGGGCCATGAGGACAGATACGCAGTATTTT. This chain links TRBV7-2 with TRBJ2-3, with TRBD2 matching over 9 bases. V shed 5 bases and J 3 bases; nucleotides not matched to a gene: 15. In germline, CDR1 is SGHTA, CDR2 FQGNSA. The length of the CDR3 is 18 residues.

This rearrangement joins TRBV6-1 to TRBJ2-7; D ambiguous. The CDR3 has 13 residues. The ends were cut back, 1 base at V and 1 base at J, with 5 bases in the middle. The germline gives CDR1 MNHNS, CDR2 SASEGT. The CDR3 loop reads CASSEVESYEQYF. CDR3 nucleotide sequence: TGTGCCAGCAGTGAAGTGGAGTCCTACGAGCAGTACTTC.

This clonotype has just a few counts. This may stem from a read error, because a much larger clone lies one nucleotide away. The V and J genes are TRBV6-5 and TRBJ1-2; perhaps TRBD1 as D (6 bases). V dropped 5 bases and J dropped 8 bases, with 15 bases sitting between them. Looked up from germline, CDR1 is MNHEY and CDR2 is SVGAGI. The CDR3 extends over 13 amino acids. This chain's CDR3 is CASSRQARRGYTF. As DNA, the CDR3 is TGTGCCAGCAGTAGACAGGCCAGGAGGGGCTACACCTTC.